The 31 T cell receptor beta chains below all came from one sample that was sequenced in a study of T cells in tuberculosis. Time point denoted: new active TB diagnosis, blood taken before or within 7 days of starting treatment. Produced via immunoSEQ multiplex PCR; TCRdb's table is partial and in-frame only. The sample lists fewer than 40,000 clones; 85% to 95% were seen once. The sequenced sample was PBMCs, obtained at tuberculosis diagnosis. These receptors all stem from an adult with tuberculosis.

This chain connects TRBV5-6 to TRBJ2-1; 15 bases match TRBD2. V lost 4 bases, J lost 9 bases, and 8 bases stayed unmatched. Looked up from germline, CDR1 is SGHDT and CDR2 is YYEEEE. The CDR3 has 16 amino acids. The DNA for the CDR3 is TGTGCCAGCAGCCCAGGACTAGCGGGGGGGTATGGTGAGCAGTTCTTC. It yields the protein CASSPGLAGGYGEQFF. The full variable domain, in which reference TRBV5-6 and TRBJ2-1 provide the parts outside the CDR3, is DAGVTQSPTHLIKTRGQQVTLRCSPKSGHDTVSWYQQALGQGPQFIFQYYEEEERQRGNFPDRFSGHQFPNYSSELNVNALLLGDSALYLCASSPGLAGGYGEQFFGPGTRLTVL.

V and J are TRBV5-1 and TRBJ2-7, with 8 bases aligning to TRBD1. CDR3 length: 13 amino acids. The V gene's germline CDR1 is SGHRS and CDR2 YFSETQ. V lost 5 bases, J lost 5 bases, and 6 bases stayed unmatched. This CDR3 reads CASRTGVDNEQYF. The CDR3 bases are TGCGCCAGCAGGACAGGGGTCGATAACGAGCAGTACTTC.

J is TRBJ1-6 and V is TRBV6-5; a weak D match, TRBD1 (5 bases). Trimming took 2 bases from V and 5 from J, leaving 13 bases between them. From germline, CDR1 is MNHEY and CDR2 SVGAGI. CDR3 size: 16 residues. The CDR3 region is CASSYGAGTNNSPLHF. CDR3 nucleotide sequence: TGTGCCAGCAGTTACGGGGCGGGGACCAATAATTCACCCCTCCACTTT.

This chain joins TRBV2 and TRBJ2-3; TRBD2 agrees at 9 bases. In germline, CDR1 is SNHLY, CDR2 FYNNEI. This CDR3 spans 16 amino acids. The ends lost 6 bases at V and 1 base at J; junction bases unmatched: 8. CDR3 bases: TGTGCCAGCAGGGGCGGGGGGGCCCGTGGCACAGATACGCAGTATTTT. Encoded protein: CASRGGGARGTDTQYF.

The rearrangement uses TRBV19 and TRBJ1-1; 7 bases map to TRBD1. The CDR3 consists of 13 residues. V was clipped by 3 bases and J by 6 bases; unmatched bases: 4. Germline V gene lookup returns CDR1 LNHDA and CDR2 SQIVND (reference sequence). CDR3 coding DNA: TGTGCCAGTAGTATGGGACAGCGACCTGAAGCTTTCTTT. It yields the protein CASSMGQRPEAFF.

The V and J genes are TRBV15 and TRBJ1-2; D call uncertain. Deletions cut 0 bases from V and 1 base from J, with 12 bases between. Per the germline V gene, CDR1 is LNHNV and CDR2 is YYDKDF (reference sequence). The CDR3 totals 16 residues. This CDR3 is CATSRDLELSNYGYTF. DNA for the CDR3: TGTGCCACCAGCAGAGATCTCGAGTTAAGTAACTATGGCTACACCTTC. Using reference TRBV15 and TRBJ1-2 for the parts outside the CDR3, the full variable domain is DAMVIQNPRYQVTQFGKPVTLSCSQTLNHNVMYWYQQKSSQAPKLLFHYYDKDFNNEADTPDNFQSRRPNTSFCFLDIRSPGLGDTAMYLCATSRDLELSNYGYTFGSGTRLTVV.

The chain links TRBV7-3 to TRBJ2-7, with TRBD2 as a possible D gene (5 bases). Trimming removed 3 bases at V and 3 bases at J, with 18 bases between. Germline CDR1 reads SGHTA; CDR2 reads FQGTGA. The CDR3 extends over 16 amino acids. The DNA of the CDR3 is TGTGCCAGCAGCTTGGGAGCGGACCCGGCCCTCTACGAGCAGTACTTC. It is translated as CASSLGADPALYEQYF.

V and J are TRBV6-6 and TRBJ1-2; D may be TRBD1 (6 bases). This CDR3 comprises 14 residues. Germline V gives CDR1 MNHNY, CDR2 SVGAGI (reference sequence). Trimming removed 5 bases from V and 4 bases from J, with 14 bases in between. The CDR3 DNA reads TGTGCCAGCAGTCCCGGGACATCCCTCTATGGCTACACCTTC. Translating it yields CASSPGTSLYGYTF.

The rearrangement joins TRBV30 to TRBJ1-6; 8 bases fit TRBD1. With V trimmed by 0 bases and J by 8 bases, 3 bases remained unmatched. Germline V gene lookup returns CDR1 GTSNPN and CDR2 SVGIG (reference sequence). The CDR3 extends over 14 amino acids. The DNA of the CDR3 is TGTGCCTGGAGTGTCCAGACAGGGGATTCACCCCTCCACTTT. Protein: CAWSVQTGDSPLHF. The full variable domain, in which reference TRBV30 and TRBJ1-6 provide the parts outside the CDR3, is SQTIHQWPATLVQPVGSPLSLECTVEGTSNPNLYWYRQAAGRGLQLLFYSVGIGQISSEVPQNLSASRPQDRQFILSSKKLLLSDSGFYLCAWSVQTGDSPLHFGNGTRLTVT.

As DNA, the CDR3 is TGTGCCAGCAGCCAAGATTGGGCGGGGGCCCAATTCAATGAGCAGTTCTTC. This translates into CASSQDWAGAQFNEQFF. The rearrangement links TRBV4-2 to TRBJ2-1, with TRBD2 as a possible D gene (7 bases). V was shortened by 0 bases and J by 6 bases, with 18 bases between the two germline ends. From germline, CDR1 is LGHNA and CDR2 YNFKEQ. CDR3 size: 17 residues.

The table lists this clone with a count of one. The gene calls are TRBV29-1 and TRBJ1-2, with TRBD1 matching 7 bases. The CDR3 spans 14 residues. Per germline, CDR1 SQVTM and CDR2 ANQGSEA. Germline trimming cut 5 bases from V and 0 bases from J; bases unmatched to any gene: 6. The DNA for the CDR3 is TGCAGCGTTATCGGGCAGGGGGCTAACTATGGCTACACCTTC. This translates into CSVIGQGANYGYTF.

The genes are TRBV6-4 and TRBJ1-5; D is ambiguous. Germline loops: CDR1 MRHNA, CDR2 SNTAGT. V was pared by 4 bases and J by 2 bases, with 9 bases between. CDR3 length: 14 amino acids. CDR3 in DNA: TGTGCCAGCAGTGGGGAGGTCGGCAATCAGCCCCAGCATTTT. Protein: CASSGEVGNQPQHF.

V gene TRBV28 combines with J gene TRBJ2-1; TRBD1 is a possible D gene (5 bases). The germline V gene has CDR1 MDHEN and CDR2 SYDVKM. Trimming pared 2 bases from V and 9 bases from J, leaving 11 bases between. The CDR3 totals 13 residues. The CDR3 bases are TGTGCCAGCAGTTTAGCAGGGTCCATTGAGCAGTTCTTC. Translating it yields CASSLAGSIEQFF.

This clone was recorded only once. The chain joins TRBV5-4 to TRBJ1-5; 7 nucleotides match TRBD1. V was pared by 0 bases and J by 6 bases, with 3 bases of the junction left unmatched. Germline lookup yields CDR1 SGHNT and CDR2 YYREEE (reference sequence). The CDR3 spans 14 residues. The CDR3 reads CASSLEGAGQPQHF. CDR3 nucleotide sequence: TGTGCCAGCAGCTTGGAGGGGGCAGGTCAGCCCCAGCATTTT.

This clone has just one count. The rearrangement uses TRBV7-6 and TRBJ1-5, with TRBD1 identical over 10 bases. V lost 4 bases, J lost 11 bases, and 14 bases stayed unmatched. This CDR3 is 16 amino acids long. Per the germline V gene, CDR1 is SGHVS and CDR2 is FNYEAQ. This chain's CDR3 is CASSSIPGQGSGTQHF. In DNA form, the CDR3 reads TGTGCCAGCAGCTCTATACCGGGACAGGGGTCCGGGACCCAGCATTTT.

The genes are TRBV19 and TRBJ2-2, with 9 bases that match TRBD1. CDR3 size: 18 residues. Trimming removed 3 bases from V and 0 bases from J; junction bases left unmatched: 8. Germline assignment: CDR1 LNHDA and CDR2 SQIVND (reference sequence). Written as DNA, the CDR3 is TGTGCCAGTAGTATTATCCGGACAGGGGTAACGAACACCGGGGAGCTGTTTTTT. This translates into CASSIIRTGVTNTGELFF.

The gene calls are TRBV6-1 and TRBJ2-7, with TRBD2 identical over 12 bases. This CDR3 is built from 14 residues. The V gene end was trimmed by 11 bases and the J gene end by 0 bases; junction bases not matched to a gene: 5. Germline loops: CDR1 MNHNS, CDR2 SASEGT. As DNA, the CDR3 is TGTGCCTGCACTAGCGGGGGGTCCTCCTACGAGCAGTACTTC. Protein sequence: CACTSGGSSYEQYF.

This chain links TRBV19 with TRBJ1-3; no clear D gene. CDR3 length: 15 amino acids. Germline lookup yields CDR1 LNHDA and CDR2 SQIVND (reference sequence). V dropped 1 base and J dropped 3 bases, with 10 bases sitting between them. The CDR3 coding sequence is TGTGCCAGTAGTATAGTCGGCGCAGGTGGAAACACCATATATTTT. Translated, it gives CASSIVGAGGNTIYF.

The chain recombines TRBV5-1 with TRBJ2-7, with TRBD1 matching 9 bases. V dropped 8 bases and J dropped 1; count of bases not matched to a gene: 7. The length of the CDR3 is 14 residues. The V gene's germline CDR1 is SGHRS and CDR2 YFSETQ. The CDR3 nucleotides read TGCGCCAGTACCGGGACAGGGAGTTCCTACGAGCAGTACTTC. Amino acids: CASTGTGSSYEQYF.

The J gene is TRBJ2-7, the V gene TRBV28; D may be TRBD2 (6 bases). This CDR3 is 15 amino acids long. V was cut by 8 bases and J by 3 bases, with 20 bases left in between. Per the germline V gene, CDR1 is MDHEN and CDR2 is SYDVKM. CDR3 sequence reads: CASLKEGSLIYEQYF. The CDR3 region has the DNA TGTGCCAGCCTCAAGGAGGGGTCCCTAATCTACGAGCAGTACTTC.

This chain uses TRBV5-5 with TRBJ2-7; TRBD2 aligns across 11 bases. The CDR3 runs 16 residues. CDR1 SGHKS and CDR2 YYEKEE come from the germline V gene (reference sequence). V shed 0 bases and J 1 base; nucleotides not matched to a gene: 3. The CDR3 loop reads CASSLARLAGSYEQYF. The DNA for the CDR3 is TGTGCCAGCAGCTTGGCCCGACTAGCGGGGTCCTACGAGCAGTACTTC.

The chain links TRBV28 to TRBJ2-5; 8 bases line up with TRBD2. The germline gives CDR1 MDHEN, CDR2 SYDVKM. The V segment lost 3 bases and the J segment 4 bases; nucleotides outside the gene matches: 7. The CDR3 has 15 residues. CDR3 nucleotides: TGTGCCAGCAGTTTCTCTGGGACTAGACTAGAGACCCAGTACTTC. Its translation: CASSFSGTRLETQYF.

The chain is built from TRBV19 and TRBJ1-2; D is possibly TRBD1 (6 bases). The CDR3 totals 16 residues. V was shortened by 9 bases and J by 3 bases, with 23 bases between the two germline ends. The V gene's germline CDR1 is LNHDA and CDR2 SQIVND (reference sequence). The CDR3: CASLGLTGGLDYGYTF. CDR3 nucleotide sequence: TGTGCCAGCCTGGGGTTGACAGGAGGTCTTGACTATGGCTACACCTTC.

The V gene is TRBV4-3, the J gene TRBJ1-6; 8 bases agree with TRBD1. CDR1 and CDR2 (germline): LGHNA, YSLEER. This CDR3 is built from 18 residues. The ends lost 0 bases at V and 9 bases at J; junction bases unmatched: 13. This chain's CDR3 is CASSQEVPRQGLGSPLHF. DNA for the CDR3: TGCGCCAGCAGCCAAGAGGTACCTAGACAGGGGCTCGGTTCACCCCTCCACTTT.

The V and J genes are TRBV11-1 and TRBJ2-7; possible D gene TRBD2, 6 bases. CDR1 is SGHAT, CDR2 FQDESV, per germline (reference sequence). This CDR3 has 13 residues. Deletions cut 4 bases from V and 6 bases from J, with 13 bases between. This CDR3 reads CASSWDRRAEQYF. The CDR3 nucleotides read TGTGCCAGCAGCTGGGATCGGAGGGCCGAGCAGTACTTC.

The chain joins TRBV9 to TRBJ1-6, with D perhaps TRBD1 (6 bases). V was pared by 0 bases and J by 7 bases, with 11 bases between. In germline, CDR1 is SGDLS, CDR2 YYNGEE. This CDR3 spans 15 amino acids. CDR3 protein: CASSVEGRGNSPLHF. The CDR3 coding sequence is TGTGCCAGCAGCGTAGAGGGCAGGGGCAATTCACCCCTCCACTTT. The full variable domain, in which reference TRBV9 and TRBJ1-6 provide the parts outside the CDR3, is DSGVTQTPKHLITATGQRVTLRCSPRSGDLSVYWYQQSLDQGLQFLIQYYNGEERAKGNILERFSAQQFPDLHSELNLSSLELGDSALYFCASSVEGRGNSPLHFGNGTRLTVT.

J is TRBJ1-4 and V is TRBV9; 8 bases match TRBD1. Germline values: CDR1 SGDLS, CDR2 YYNGEE. The CDR3 runs to 15 residues. After removal of 4 bases from V and 8 bases from J, the junction contained 10 bases not matched to a gene. The CDR3 here is CASSPSTGADEKLFF. In DNA, the CDR3 is TGTGCCAGCAGCCCTTCGACAGGGGCAGACGAAAAACTGTTTTTT.

The chain joins TRBV6-5 to TRBJ1-2, with D hard to call. Germline-derived CDR1 and CDR2 are MNHEY and SVGAGI. Trimming stripped 0 bases from V and 3 bases from J, with 8 bases between. The CDR3 is made up of 14 amino acids. This chain's CDR3 is CASSYSGRDYGYTF. CDR3 nucleotide sequence: TGTGCCAGCAGTTACTCGGGCAGAGACTATGGCTACACCTTC.

The CDR3 spells CASSYGQGPGNTIYF. The CDR3 nucleotides are TGTGCCAGCAGTTACGGACAGGGACCTGGAAACACCATATATTTT. J is TRBJ1-3 and V is TRBV6-5; 8 bases align to TRBD1. The CDR3 covers 15 residues. Unmatched junction bases numbered 2, after V lost 2 bases and J lost 2 bases. Germline V lookup: CDR1 MNHEY, CDR2 SVGAGI.

The chain combines TRBV2 with TRBJ1-1; D perhaps matches TRBD1 (6 bases). This CDR3 comprises 15 residues. V lost 1 base and J 0 bases, leaving 9 bases between the germline ends. The germline CDR1 and CDR2 sequences are SNHLY and FYNNEI. CDR3 DNA: TGTGCCAGCAGTGAAGTGGGGGGGCTGAACACTGAAGCTTTCTTT. It encodes CASSEVGGLNTEAFF.

The rearrangement joins TRBV7-6 to TRBJ2-3; 8 bases line up with TRBD2. V shed 2 bases and J 0 bases; nucleotides not matched to a gene: 1. CDR1 and CDR2 from the germline V gene are SGHVS and FNYEAQ. CDR3 length equals 15 residues. CDR3 loop: CASSLWTSSTDTQYF. DNA of the CDR3: TGTGCCAGCAGCTTATGGACTAGCAGCACAGATACGCAGTATTTT.